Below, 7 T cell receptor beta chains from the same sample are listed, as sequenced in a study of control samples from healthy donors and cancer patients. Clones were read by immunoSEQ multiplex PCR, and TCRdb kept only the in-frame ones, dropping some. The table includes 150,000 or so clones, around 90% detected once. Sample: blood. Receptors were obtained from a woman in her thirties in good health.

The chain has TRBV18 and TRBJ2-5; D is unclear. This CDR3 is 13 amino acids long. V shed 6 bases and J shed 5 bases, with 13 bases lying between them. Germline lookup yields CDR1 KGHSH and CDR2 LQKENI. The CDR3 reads CASSHQRTETQYF. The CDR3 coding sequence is TGTGCCAGCTCCCACCAAAGAACGGAGACCCAGTACTTC. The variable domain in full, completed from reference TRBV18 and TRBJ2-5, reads NAGVMQNPRHLVRRRGQEARLRCSPMKGHSHVYWYRQLPEEGLKFMVYLQKENIIDESGMPKERFSAEFPKEGPSILRIQQVVRGDSAAYFCASSHQRTETQYFGPGTRLLVL.

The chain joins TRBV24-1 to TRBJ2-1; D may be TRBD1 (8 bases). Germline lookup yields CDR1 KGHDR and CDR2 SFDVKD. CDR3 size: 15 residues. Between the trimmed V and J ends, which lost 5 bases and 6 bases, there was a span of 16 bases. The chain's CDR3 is CATSVRTGRVNEQFF. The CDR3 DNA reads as TGTGCCACCAGTGTGAGGACAGGGAGGGTCAATGAGCAGTTCTTC.

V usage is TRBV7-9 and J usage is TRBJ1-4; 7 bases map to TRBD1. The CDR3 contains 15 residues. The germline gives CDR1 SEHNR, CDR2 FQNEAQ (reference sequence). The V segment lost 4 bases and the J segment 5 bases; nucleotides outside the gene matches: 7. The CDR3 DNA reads TGTGCCAGCAGCTCACCAGGGGGGATGAATGAAAAACTGTTTTTT. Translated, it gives CASSSPGGMNEKLFF.

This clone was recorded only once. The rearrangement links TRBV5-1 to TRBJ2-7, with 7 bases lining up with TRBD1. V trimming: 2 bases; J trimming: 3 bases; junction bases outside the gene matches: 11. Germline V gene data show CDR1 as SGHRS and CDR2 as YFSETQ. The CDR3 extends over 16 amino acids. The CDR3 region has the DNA TGCGCCAGCAGCTTAACCTGGACAGGCGCCGGCTACGAGCAGTACTTC. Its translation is CASSLTWTGAGYEQYF.

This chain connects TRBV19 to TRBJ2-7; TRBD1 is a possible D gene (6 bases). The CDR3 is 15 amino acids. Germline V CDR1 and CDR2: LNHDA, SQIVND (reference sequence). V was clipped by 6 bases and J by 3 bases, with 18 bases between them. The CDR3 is CASRLTTGYYYEQYF. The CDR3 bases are TGTGCCAGTAGGCTGACGACAGGATACTACTACGAGCAGTACTTC. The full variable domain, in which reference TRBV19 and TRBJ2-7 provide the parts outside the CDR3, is DGGITQSPKYLFRKEGQNVTLSCEQNLNHDAMYWYRQDPGQGLRLIYYSQIVNDFQKGDIAEGYSVSREKKESFPLTVTSAQKNPTAFYLCASRLTTGYYYEQYFGPGTRLTVT.

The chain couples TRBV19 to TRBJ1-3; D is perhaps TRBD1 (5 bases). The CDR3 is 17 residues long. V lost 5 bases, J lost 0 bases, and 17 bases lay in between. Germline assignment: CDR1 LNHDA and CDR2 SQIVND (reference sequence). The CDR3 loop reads CASSSRDGGISGNTIYF. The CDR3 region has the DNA TGTGCCAGTAGTTCCCGGGACGGTGGAATCTCTGGAAACACCATATATTTT.

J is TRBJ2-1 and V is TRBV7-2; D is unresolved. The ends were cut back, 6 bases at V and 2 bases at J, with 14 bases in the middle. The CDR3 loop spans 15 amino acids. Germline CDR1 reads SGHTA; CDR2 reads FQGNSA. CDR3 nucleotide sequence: TGTGCCAGCAGTTTTAGACGGACCACCTACAATGAGCAGTTCTTC. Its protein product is CASSFRRTTYNEQFF.